One T cell receptor (beta chain) is described in this entry. The record originates from a study of blood T cell repertoires in COVID-19. The overall study: Samples taken during acute and convalescent COVID-19 were collected in the United States, Italy and Spain. T cells, B-cell-depleted T cells, or PBMCs supplied cDNA or gDNA.

There are 12 residues in the CDR3. Germline CDR1 is MNHNY and CDR2 is SVGAGI (reference sequence). Trimming pared 0 bases from V and 14 bases from J, leaving 8 bases between. Original processing methods: Amplification of reference gene primers provided the estimated nucleated cell counts. Profiling relied on immunoSEQ multiplex PCR, and the TCRdb table lists in-frame clones only, not all of them. D and trimming come from the DNA, and the V and J calls and clone size come from that table. The repertoire holds 50,000 to 70,000 clones, with around 80% as singletons. Sequencing was performed on peripheral blood. This receptor was obtained from a man aged 60 to 69 with acute or convalescent COVID-19. V usage is TRBV6-6 and J usage is TRBJ1-6; no firm D call. Here the CDR3 reads CASSYSSVTLHF. Here the CDR3 DNA reads TGTGCCAGCAGTTACTCGTCGGTAACCCTCCACTTT.